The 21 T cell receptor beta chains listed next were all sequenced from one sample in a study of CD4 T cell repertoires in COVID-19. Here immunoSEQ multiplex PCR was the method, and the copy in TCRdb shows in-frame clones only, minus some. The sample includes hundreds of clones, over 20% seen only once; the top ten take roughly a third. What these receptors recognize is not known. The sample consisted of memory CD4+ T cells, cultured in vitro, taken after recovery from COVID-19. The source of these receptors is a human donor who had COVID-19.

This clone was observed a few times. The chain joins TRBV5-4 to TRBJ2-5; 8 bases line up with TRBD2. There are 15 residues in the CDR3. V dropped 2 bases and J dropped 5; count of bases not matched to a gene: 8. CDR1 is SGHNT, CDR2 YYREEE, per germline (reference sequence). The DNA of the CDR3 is TGTGCCAGCAGCTTAACTAGCGGATACCGGGAGACCCAGTACTTC. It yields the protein CASSLTSGYRETQYF.

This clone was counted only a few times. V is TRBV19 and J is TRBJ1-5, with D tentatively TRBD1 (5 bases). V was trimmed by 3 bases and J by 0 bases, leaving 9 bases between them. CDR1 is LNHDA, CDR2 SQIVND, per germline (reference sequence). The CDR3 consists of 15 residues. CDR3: CASSMLGVSNQPQHF. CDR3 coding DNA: TGTGCCAGTAGTATGCTGGGGGTTAGCAATCAGCCCCAGCATTTT.

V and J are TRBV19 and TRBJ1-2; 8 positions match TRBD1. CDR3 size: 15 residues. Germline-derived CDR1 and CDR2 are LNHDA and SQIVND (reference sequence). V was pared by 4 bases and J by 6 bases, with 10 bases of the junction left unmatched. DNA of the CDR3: TGTGCCAGTAGTAGAGGACAGGGAGGTGGAAATGGCTACACCTTC. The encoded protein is CASSRGQGGGNGYTF.

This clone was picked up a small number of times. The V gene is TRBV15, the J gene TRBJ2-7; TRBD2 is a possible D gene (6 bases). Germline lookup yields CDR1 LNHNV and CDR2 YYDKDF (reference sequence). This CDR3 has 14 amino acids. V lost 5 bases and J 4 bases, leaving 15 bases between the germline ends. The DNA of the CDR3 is TGTGCCACCAGCCTGGAGGGGCCGAATTACGAGCAGTACTTC. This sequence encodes CATSLEGPNYEQYF.

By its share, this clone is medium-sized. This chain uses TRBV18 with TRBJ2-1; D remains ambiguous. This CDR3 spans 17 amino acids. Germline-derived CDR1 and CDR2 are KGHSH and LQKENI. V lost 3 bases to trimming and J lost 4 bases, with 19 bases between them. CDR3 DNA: TGTGCCAGCTCACCCGGACGCCAGGCACAACCGTACAATGAGCAGTTCTTC. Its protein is CASSPGRQAQPYNEQFF.

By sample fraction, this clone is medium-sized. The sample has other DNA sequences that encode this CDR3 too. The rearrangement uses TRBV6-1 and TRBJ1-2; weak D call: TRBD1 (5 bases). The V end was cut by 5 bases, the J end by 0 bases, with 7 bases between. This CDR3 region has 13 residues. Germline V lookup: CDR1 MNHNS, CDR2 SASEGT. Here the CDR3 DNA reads TGTGCCAGCAGTCCGGGGGCTAACTATGGCTACACCTTC. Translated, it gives CASSPGANYGYTF.

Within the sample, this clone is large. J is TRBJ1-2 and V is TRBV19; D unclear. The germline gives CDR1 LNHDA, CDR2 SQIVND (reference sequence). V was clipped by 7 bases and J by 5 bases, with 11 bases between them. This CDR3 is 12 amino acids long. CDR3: CASTTHRYGYTF. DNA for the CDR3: TGTGCCAGTACAACCCATCGGTATGGCTACACCTTC.

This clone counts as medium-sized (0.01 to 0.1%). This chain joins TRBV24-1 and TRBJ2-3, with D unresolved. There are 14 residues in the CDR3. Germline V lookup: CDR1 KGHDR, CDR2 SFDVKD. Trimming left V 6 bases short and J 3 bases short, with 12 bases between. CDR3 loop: CATSRAEETDTQYF. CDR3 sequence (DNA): TGTGCCACCAGTCGGGCCGAGGAGACAGATACGCAGTATTTT.

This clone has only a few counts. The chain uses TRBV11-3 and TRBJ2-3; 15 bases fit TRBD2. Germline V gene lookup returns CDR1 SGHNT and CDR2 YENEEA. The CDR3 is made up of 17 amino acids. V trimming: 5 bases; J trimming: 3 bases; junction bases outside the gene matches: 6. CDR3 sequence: CASSPGLAGGPTDTQYF. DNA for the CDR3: TGTGCCAGCAGCCCAGGACTAGCGGGGGGGCCGACAGATACGCAGTATTTT.

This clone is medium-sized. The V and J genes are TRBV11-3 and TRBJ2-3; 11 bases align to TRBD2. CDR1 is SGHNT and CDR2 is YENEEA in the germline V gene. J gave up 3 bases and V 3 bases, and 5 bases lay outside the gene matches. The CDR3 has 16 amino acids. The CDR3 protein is CASSLAASGGTDTQYF. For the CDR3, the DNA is TGTGCCAGCAGCTTGGCCGCTAGCGGGGGGACAGATACGCAGTATTTT.

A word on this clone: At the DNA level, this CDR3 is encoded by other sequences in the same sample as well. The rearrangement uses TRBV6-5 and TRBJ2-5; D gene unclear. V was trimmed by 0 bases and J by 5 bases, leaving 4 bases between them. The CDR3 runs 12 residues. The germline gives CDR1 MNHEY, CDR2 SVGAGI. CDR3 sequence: CASSYSRETQYF. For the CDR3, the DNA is TGTGCCAGCAGTTACTCGAGGGAGACCCAGTACTTC.

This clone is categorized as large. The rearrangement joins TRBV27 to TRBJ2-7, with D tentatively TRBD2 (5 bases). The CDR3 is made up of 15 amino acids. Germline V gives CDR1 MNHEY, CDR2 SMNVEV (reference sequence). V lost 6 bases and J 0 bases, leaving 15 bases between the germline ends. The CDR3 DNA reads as TGTGCCAGCAGCCCACTAGGGATCAGCTCCTACGAGCAGTACTTC. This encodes CASSPLGISSYEQYF.

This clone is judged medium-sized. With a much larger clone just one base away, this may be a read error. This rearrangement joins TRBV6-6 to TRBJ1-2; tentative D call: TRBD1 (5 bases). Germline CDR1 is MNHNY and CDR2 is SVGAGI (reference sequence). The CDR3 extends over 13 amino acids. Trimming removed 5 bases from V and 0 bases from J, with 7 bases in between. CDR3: CASSPGANYGYTF. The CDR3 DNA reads TGTGCCAGCAGTCCGGGGGCTAACTATGGCTACACCTTC.

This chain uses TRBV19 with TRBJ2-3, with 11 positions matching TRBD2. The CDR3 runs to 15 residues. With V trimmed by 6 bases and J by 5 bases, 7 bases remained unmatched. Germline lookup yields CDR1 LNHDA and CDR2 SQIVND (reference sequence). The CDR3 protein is CASRPLAGERDTQYF. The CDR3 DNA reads TGTGCCAGTAGACCACTAGCGGGAGAAAGAGATACGCAGTATTTT.

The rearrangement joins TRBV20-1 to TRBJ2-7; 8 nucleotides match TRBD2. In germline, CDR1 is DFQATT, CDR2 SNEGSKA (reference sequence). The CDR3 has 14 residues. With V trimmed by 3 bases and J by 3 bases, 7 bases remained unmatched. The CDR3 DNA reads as TGCAGTGCTAGTGGACGGACTAGCCGCTACGAGCAGTACTTC. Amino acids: CSASGRTSRYEQYF.

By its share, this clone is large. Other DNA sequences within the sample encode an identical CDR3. Here the CDR3 DNA reads TGTGCCAGCAGTCCCGGGGCTAACTATGGCTACACCTTC. This translates into CASSPGANYGYTF. V usage is TRBV6-1 and J usage is TRBJ1-2; D not certain. Trimming cost V 5 bases and J 0 bases, with 7 bases left between them. Per the germline V gene, CDR1 is MNHNS and CDR2 is SASEGT. There are 13 residues in the CDR3.

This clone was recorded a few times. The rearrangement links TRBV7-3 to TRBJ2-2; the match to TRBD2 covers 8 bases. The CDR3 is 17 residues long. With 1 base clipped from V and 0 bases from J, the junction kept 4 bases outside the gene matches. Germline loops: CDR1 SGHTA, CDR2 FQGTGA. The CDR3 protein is CASSLRTSQANTGELFF. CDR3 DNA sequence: TGTGCCAGCAGCTTAAGGACTAGCCAGGCGAACACCGGGGAGCTGTTTTTT.

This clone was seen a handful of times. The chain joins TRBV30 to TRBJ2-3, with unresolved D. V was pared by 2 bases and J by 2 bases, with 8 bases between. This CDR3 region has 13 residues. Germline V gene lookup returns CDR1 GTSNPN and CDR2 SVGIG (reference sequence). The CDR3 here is CAWSPGLTDTQYF. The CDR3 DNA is TGTGCCTGGAGTCCTGGGCTCACAGATACGCAGTATTTT. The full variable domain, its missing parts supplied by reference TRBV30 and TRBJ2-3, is SQTIHQWPATLVQPVGSPLSLECTVEGTSNPNLYWYRQAAGRGLQLLFYSVGIGQISSEVPQNLSASRPQDRQFILSSKKLLLSDSGFYLCAWSPGLTDTQYFGPGTRLTVL.

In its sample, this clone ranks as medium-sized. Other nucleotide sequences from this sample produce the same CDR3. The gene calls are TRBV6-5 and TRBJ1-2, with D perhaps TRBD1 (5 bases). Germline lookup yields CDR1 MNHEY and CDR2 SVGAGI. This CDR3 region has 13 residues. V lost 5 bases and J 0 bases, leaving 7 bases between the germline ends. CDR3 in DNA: TGTGCCAGCAGTCGGGGGGCTAACTATGGCTACACCTTC. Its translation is CASSRGANYGYTF.

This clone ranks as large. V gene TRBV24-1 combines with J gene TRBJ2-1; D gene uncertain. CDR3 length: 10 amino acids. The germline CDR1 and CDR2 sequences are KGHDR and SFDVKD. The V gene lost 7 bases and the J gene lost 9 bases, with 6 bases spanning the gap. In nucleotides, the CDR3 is TGTGCCACCAGGCGAGGTGAGCAGTTCTTC. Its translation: CATRRGEQFF.

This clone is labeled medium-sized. CDR3 sequence reads: CASSLGHSRIQETQYF. The CDR3 nucleotides are TGCGCCAGCAGCTTAGGACACTCCCGGATCCAAGAGACCCAGTACTTC. This chain links TRBV4-1 with TRBJ2-5; weak D call: TRBD1 (5 bases). The CDR3 consists of 16 residues. V lost 5 bases to trimming and J lost 1 base, with 17 bases between them. CDR1 is MGHRA and CDR2 is YSYEKL in the germline V gene.